The clone carrying this T cell receptor (beta chain) was found a few times. Its target is not known. Germline V gene data show CDR1 as MNHEY and CDR2 as SMNVEV (reference sequence). The CDR3 is made up of 15 amino acids. The junction had 6 bases not matched to a gene; V was cut back by 7 bases and J by 0 bases. Each TCR cDNA molecule bore a unique molecular identifier. TCRdb redid the calling of the 5' RACE reads with MiXCR, one entry per CDR3 protein. The table has about 26,000 distinct CDR3 sequences, more than 10% seen once. This specimen belongs to a study of spatial heterogeneity in lung cancer. Across the whole study: Detected sequences consistently included more beta-chain ones than alpha-chain ones. More than eight raw reads, on average, carried each unique TCR and UMI combination. Whole-study findings and limits: In blood, ubiquitous expanded tumor TCRs appeared more at resection than follow-up.

As to time point: sample taken at primary tumor resection. No cells were sorted before sequencing. The whole RNA sequenced was extracted from tumor, nontumor lung or frozen PBMC. The chain uses TRBV27 and TRBJ1-5, with TRBD1 matching over 7 bases. Sample: PBMCs, taken at surgery. The sequence came from a female donor with early-stage non-small cell lung cancer. The chain's CDR3 is CASTPGGYSNQPQHF. The DNA of the CDR3 is TGTGCCAGCACCCCAGGGGGTTATAGCAATCAGCCCCAGCATTTT.